This T cell receptor (beta chain) originates from a study of blood T cell repertoires in COVID-19. Study-level information: Researchers got acute and convalescent COVID-19 samples from the United States, Italy and Spain. Sources were T cells, B-cell-depleted T cells, or PBMCs; the material itself was cDNA or gDNA.

After removal of 0 bases from V and 7 bases from J, the junction contained 12 bases not matched to a gene. Germline values: CDR1 SGHDT, CDR2 YYEEEE. CDR3 length: 16 amino acids. Per the study methods: The authors estimated nucleated cell counts from reference gene primer amplification. Sequencing used immunoSEQ multiplex PCR; TCRdb keeps in-frame clones, though not all of them. From that table come the V and J calls and clone size; the DNA was used to work out D and trimming. The sample has about 140,000 clones, around 82% seen once. The sample comprised peripheral blood. The origin of this receptor is a human donor in a cohort sampled during active COVID-19. This chain joins TRBV5-6 and TRBJ1-2; 7 nucleotides align to TRBD1. The CDR3 region is CASSLGGGAFRLGYTF. The CDR3 DNA follows: TGTGCCAGCAGCTTGGGAGGGGGCGCGTTCCGACTTGGCTACACCTTC.